This entry is about one T cell receptor (beta chain). The antigen is unknown. This sample was included in a study of graft-versus-host responses after intestinal transplantation. Sequencing was performed with immunoSEQ multiplex PCR; in TCRdb, only in-frame clones are kept and a portion is missing. The sample holds over 100,000 clones, roughly 92% seen once. The V gene lost 1 base and the J gene lost 0 bases, with 7 bases spanning the gap. The germline V gene encodes CDR1 LNHDA and CDR2 SQIVND (reference sequence). This CDR3 is built from 15 residues. This clonotype was obtained from a human donor who was the organ donor for an intestinal transplant. This specimen consisted of unstimulated CD4+ T cells sorted from spleen or lymph node cells, obtained before transplant. The V gene is TRBV19, the J gene TRBJ1-5; D is unresolved. The CDR3 region has the DNA TGTGCCAGTAGTATAGGGCAGAATAGCAATCAGCCCCAGCATTTT. Its protein product is CASSIGQNSNQPQHF. The full variable domain, completed using reference TRBV19 and TRBJ1-5, is DGGITQSPKYLFRKEGQNVTLSCEQNLNHDAMYWYRQDPGQGLRLIYYSQIVNDFQKGDIAEGYSVSREKKESFPLTVTSAQKNPTAFYLCASSIGQNSNQPQHFGDGTRLSIL.